The source of this T cell receptor beta chain is a study of blood T cell repertoires in COVID-19. Study overall: Sites in the United States, Italy and Spain provided acute and convalescent COVID-19 samples. The cDNA or gDNA used as material had been derived from T cells, B-cell-depleted T cells, or PBMCs.

Original processing methods: Reference gene primers were amplified, and this amplification served to estimate nucleated cell counts. TCRdb's copy holds only in-frame clones and misses some; the assay was immunoSEQ multiplex PCR. V, J and clone size are those of that table, while D and trimming were read from the DNA. Among over 130,000 clones listed, 84% were seen once. CDR3 length equals 16 residues. The germline CDR1 and CDR2 sequences are PRHDT and FYEKMQ (reference sequence). V lost 5 bases and J lost 8; bases outside the gene matches: 13. The TCR sequence derives from a human donor in a cohort sampled during active COVID-19. This chain uses TRBV13 with TRBJ2-4, with 9 bases lining up with TRBD1. The sample consisted of peripheral blood. The CDR3 nucleotides read TGTGCCAGCAGCCATACGGACAGGGGAAATTTGGACATTCAGTACTTC. Translated, it gives CASSHTDRGNLDIQYF.